The 8 T cell receptor beta chains given below trace back to one sample, sequenced in a study of cytomegalovirus exposure and HLA in healthy donors. The PCR contained 60 Vbeta and 13 Jbeta primers. Only in-frame clones appear in the TCRdb table, and some are missing; sequencing was by immunoSEQ multiplex PCR. The repertoire includes tens of thousands of clones, 78% of them detected once, and roughly 1.5% sits in the top ten. The sample was PBMCs. Receptors originate from a middle-aged man in good health and CMV-seronegative.

CDR3 region: CASSLVTSGREKLFF. CDR3 nucleotides: TGCGCCAGCAGCTTGGTTACCTCGGGTCGCGAAAAACTGTTTTTT. The chain couples TRBV5-1 to TRBJ1-4; D is unresolved. The CDR3 has 15 residues. Germline CDR1 reads SGHRS; CDR2 reads YFSETQ. The V end lost 0 bases, the J end lost 8 bases, and 14 bases lay between the germline ends.

This chain links TRBV5-1 with TRBJ2-7, with a tentative D call TRBD1 (5 bases). Germline V gene sequence: CDR1 SGHRS, CDR2 YFSETQ. This CDR3 contains 14 residues. Trimming took off 2 bases at V and 2 bases at J, with 11 bases between the two ends. The CDR3 DNA reads TGCGCCAGCAGCTTTACAGGCCCCACCTACGAGCAGTACTTC. It translates to CASSFTGPTYEQYF.

This clone was counted a single time. V usage is TRBV5-1 and J usage is TRBJ2-7; 7 bases align to TRBD1. The CDR3 is 12 residues long. J gave up 3 bases and V 4 bases, and 1 base lay outside the gene matches. CDR1 and CDR2 from the germline V gene are SGHRS and YFSETQ. Here the CDR3 DNA reads TGCGCCAGCAGCCAGGGGGACTACGAGCAGTACTTC. Its translation: CASSQGDYEQYF.

This chain joins TRBV6-1 and TRBJ1-4; TRBD1 matches 7 bases. V trimming: 6 bases; J trimming: 7 bases; junction bases outside the gene matches: 5. The CDR3 consists of 13 residues. Germline assignment: CDR1 MNHNS and CDR2 SASEGT. The DNA for the CDR3 is TGTGCCAGCAGCCGGGACAGACTTGAAAAACTGTTTTTT. This encodes CASSRDRLEKLFF.

The chain joins TRBV10-3 to TRBJ1-2; D is perhaps TRBD1 (6 bases). V shed 6 bases and J shed 2 bases, with 10 bases lying between them. The CDR3 runs 13 residues. Looked up from germline, CDR1 is ENHRY and CDR2 is SYGVKD. CDR3 sequence (DNA): TGTGCCATCAGAGAGGGGGAGAACTATGGCTACACCTTC. Translating it yields CAIREGENYGYTF.

This sequence joins TRBV7-9 and TRBJ2-1; 8 bases are shared with TRBD1. The germline V gene has CDR1 SEHNR and CDR2 FQNEAQ (reference sequence). The CDR3 length is 13 residues. V lost 8 bases and J lost 9; bases outside the gene matches: 9. The CDR3 reads CASSNRGLGEQFF. DNA of the CDR3: TGTGCCAGCTCCAACAGGGGGTTGGGTGAGCAGTTCTTC. Using reference TRBV7-9 and TRBJ2-1 for the parts outside the CDR3, the full variable domain is DTGVSQNPRHKITKRGQNVTFRCDPISEHNRLYWYRQTLGQGPEFLTYFQNEAQLEKSRLLSDRFSAERPKGSFSTLEIQRTEQGDSAMYLCASSNRGLGEQFFGPGTRLTVL.

As to this clone: Mismatch with germline at one junction end may stem from a read error. The chain carries TRBV7-9 and TRBJ2-1; no firm D call. Looked up from germline, CDR1 is SEHNR and CDR2 is FQNEAQ (reference sequence). The CDR3 covers 12 residues. The DNA for the CDR3 is TGTTCCAGCAGCTTCGGAGTTTTTGAGCAGTTCTTC. Residues: CSSSFGVFEQFF.

This rearrangement joins TRBV9 to TRBJ2-5; tentative D call: TRBD2 (5 bases). The V end was cut by 0 bases, the J end by 5 bases, with 11 bases between. The CDR3 is 14 amino acids. Germline CDR1 SGDLS, CDR2 YYNGEE. The CDR3 sequence: CASSVGPTGETQYF. In nucleotides, the CDR3 is TGTGCCAGCAGCGTAGGTCCTACGGGGGAGACCCAGTACTTC.